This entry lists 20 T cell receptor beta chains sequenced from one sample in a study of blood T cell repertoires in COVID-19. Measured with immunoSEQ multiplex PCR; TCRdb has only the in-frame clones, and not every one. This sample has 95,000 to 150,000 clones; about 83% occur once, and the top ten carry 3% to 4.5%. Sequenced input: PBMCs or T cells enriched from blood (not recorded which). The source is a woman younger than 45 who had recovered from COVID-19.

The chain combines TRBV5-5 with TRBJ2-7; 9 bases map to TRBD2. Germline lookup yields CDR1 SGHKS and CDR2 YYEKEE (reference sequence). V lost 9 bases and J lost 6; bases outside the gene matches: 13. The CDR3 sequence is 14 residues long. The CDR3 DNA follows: TGTGCCACCTCGATGTCTTCAGCGGGAGGCGAGCAGTACTTC. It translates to CATSMSSAGGEQYF.

The chain's CDR3 is CASSPGQGPYQETQYF. The DNA for the CDR3 is TGTGCCAGCAGCCCGGGACAGGGGCCGTACCAAGAGACCCAGTACTTC. The chain links TRBV5-4 to TRBJ2-5; TRBD1 aligns across 10 bases. CDR1 is SGHNT, CDR2 YYREEE, per germline (reference sequence). J lost 0 bases, V lost 4 bases, and 6 bases had no gene match. The CDR3 loop spans 16 amino acids.

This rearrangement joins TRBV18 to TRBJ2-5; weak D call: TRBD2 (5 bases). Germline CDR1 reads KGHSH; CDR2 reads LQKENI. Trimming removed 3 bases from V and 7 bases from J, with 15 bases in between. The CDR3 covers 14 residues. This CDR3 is CASSPLEVAGTQYF. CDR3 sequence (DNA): TGTGCCAGCTCACCCTTAGAGGTCGCGGGGACCCAGTACTTC.

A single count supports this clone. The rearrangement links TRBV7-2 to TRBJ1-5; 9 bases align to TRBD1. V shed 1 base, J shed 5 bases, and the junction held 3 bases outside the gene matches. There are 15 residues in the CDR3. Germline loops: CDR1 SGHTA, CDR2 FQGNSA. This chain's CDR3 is CASSLETGGDQPQHF. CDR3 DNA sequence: TGTGCCAGCAGCTTAGAGACAGGGGGTGATCAGCCCCAGCATTTT.

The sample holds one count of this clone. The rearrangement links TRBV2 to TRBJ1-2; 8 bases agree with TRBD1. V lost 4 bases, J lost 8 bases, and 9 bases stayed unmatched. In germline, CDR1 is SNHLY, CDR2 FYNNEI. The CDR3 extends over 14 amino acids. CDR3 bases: TGTGCCAGCAGTGGACGAAGGACAGGGAACGGCTACACCTTC. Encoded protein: CASSGRRTGNGYTF.

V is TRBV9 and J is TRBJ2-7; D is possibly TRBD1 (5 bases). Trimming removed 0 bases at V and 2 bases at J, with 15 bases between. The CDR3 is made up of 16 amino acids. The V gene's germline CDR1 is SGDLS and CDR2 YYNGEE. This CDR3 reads CASSVGFQGQAYEQYF. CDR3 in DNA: TGTGCCAGCAGCGTAGGGTTCCAGGGTCAGGCCTACGAGCAGTACTTC. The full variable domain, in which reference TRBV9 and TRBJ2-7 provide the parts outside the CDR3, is DSGVTQTPKHLITATGQRVTLRCSPRSGDLSVYWYQQSLDQGLQFLIQYYNGEERAKGNILERFSAQQFPDLHSELNLSSLELGDSALYFCASSVGFQGQAYEQYFGPGTRLTVT.

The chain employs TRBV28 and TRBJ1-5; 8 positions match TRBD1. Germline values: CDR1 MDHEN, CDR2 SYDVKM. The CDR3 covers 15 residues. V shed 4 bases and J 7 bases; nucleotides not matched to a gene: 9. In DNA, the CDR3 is TGTGCCAGCAGTTCGCCCACAGGGGGAAGGCAGCCCCAGCATTTT. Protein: CASSSPTGGRQPQHF.

The CDR3 bases are TGCAGCGCCCGGACTAGCAGCCCTAGCACAGATACGCAGTATTTT. Its protein is CSARTSSPSTDTQYF. The chain has TRBV29-1 and TRBJ2-3, with 8 nucleotides matching TRBD2. V was pared by 7 bases and J by 0 bases, with 9 bases of the junction left unmatched. CDR3 size: 15 residues. Germline V gene lookup returns CDR1 SQVTM and CDR2 ANQGSEA.

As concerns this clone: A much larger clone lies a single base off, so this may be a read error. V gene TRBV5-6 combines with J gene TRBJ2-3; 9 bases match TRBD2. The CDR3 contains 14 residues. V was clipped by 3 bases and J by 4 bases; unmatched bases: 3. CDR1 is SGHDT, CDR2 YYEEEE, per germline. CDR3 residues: CASSSGTSPDTQYF. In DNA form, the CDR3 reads TGTGCCAGCAGCTCCGGGACTAGCCCAGATACGCAGTATTTT.

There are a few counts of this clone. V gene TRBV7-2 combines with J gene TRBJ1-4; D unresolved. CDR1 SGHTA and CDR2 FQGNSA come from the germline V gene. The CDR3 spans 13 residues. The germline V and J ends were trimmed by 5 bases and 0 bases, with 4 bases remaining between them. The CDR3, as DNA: TGTGCCAGCAGCACGGCAACTAATGAAAAACTGTTTTTT. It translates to CASSTATNEKLFF. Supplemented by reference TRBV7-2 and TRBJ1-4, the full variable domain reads GAGVSQSPSNKVTEKGKDVELRCDPISGHTALYWYRQSLGQGLEFLIYFQGNSAPDKSGLPSDRFSAERTGGSVSTLTIQRTQQEDSAVYLCASSTATNEKLFFGSGTQLSVL.

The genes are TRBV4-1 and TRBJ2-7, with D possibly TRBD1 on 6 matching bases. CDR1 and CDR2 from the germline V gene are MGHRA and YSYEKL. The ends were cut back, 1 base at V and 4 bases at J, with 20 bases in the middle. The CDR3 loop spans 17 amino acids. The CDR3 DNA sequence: TGCGCCAGCAGCCAAGGCCCCCCTCCAGGGGTATTTTACGAGCAGTACTTC. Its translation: CASSQGPPPGVFYEQYF.

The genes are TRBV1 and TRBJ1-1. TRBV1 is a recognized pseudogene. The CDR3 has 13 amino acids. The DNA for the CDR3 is TGCACCAGCAGCCAGGGAGTGAACACTGAAGCTTTCTTT. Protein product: CTSSQGVNTEAFF.

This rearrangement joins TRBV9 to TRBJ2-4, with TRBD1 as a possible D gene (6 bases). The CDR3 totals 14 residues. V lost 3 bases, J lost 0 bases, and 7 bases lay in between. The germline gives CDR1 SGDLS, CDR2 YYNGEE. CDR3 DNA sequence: TGTGCCAGCAGCGAGGGGGTAGCCAAAAACATTCAGTACTTC. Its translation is CASSEGVAKNIQYF.

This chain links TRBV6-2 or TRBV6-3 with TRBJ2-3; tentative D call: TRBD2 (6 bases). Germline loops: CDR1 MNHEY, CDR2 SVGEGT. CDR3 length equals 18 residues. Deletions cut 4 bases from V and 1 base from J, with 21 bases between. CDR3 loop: CASSLRRGRIQGTDTQYF. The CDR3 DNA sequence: TGTGCCAGCAGTTTGAGGCGGGGACGCATCCAGGGCACAGATACGCAGTATTTT.

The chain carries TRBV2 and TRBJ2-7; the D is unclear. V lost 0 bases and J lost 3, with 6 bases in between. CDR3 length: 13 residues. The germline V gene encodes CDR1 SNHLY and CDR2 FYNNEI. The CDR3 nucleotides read TGTGCCAGCAGTGAAGCAACAGTCTACGAGCAGTACTTC. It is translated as CASSEATVYEQYF.

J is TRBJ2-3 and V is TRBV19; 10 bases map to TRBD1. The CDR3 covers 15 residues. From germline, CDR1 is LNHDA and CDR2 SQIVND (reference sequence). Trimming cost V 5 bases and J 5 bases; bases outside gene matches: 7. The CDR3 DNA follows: TGTGCCAGTAGTGGCCGGGGGACAGGGGAAGATACGCAGTATTTT. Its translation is CASSGRGTGEDTQYF.

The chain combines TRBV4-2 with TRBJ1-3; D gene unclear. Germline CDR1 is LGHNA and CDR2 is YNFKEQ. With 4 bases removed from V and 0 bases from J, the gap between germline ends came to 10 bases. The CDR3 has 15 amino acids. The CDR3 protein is CASSLWASSGNTIYF. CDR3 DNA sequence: TGTGCCAGCAGCCTGTGGGCCAGCTCTGGAAACACCATATATTTT.

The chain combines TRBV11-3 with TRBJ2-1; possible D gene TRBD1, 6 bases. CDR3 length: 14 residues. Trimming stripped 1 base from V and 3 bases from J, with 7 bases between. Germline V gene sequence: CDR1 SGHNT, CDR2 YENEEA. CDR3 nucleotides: TGTGCCAGCAGCTTAGGGGGGCGCTACAATGAGCAGTTCTTC. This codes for CASSLGGRYNEQFF.

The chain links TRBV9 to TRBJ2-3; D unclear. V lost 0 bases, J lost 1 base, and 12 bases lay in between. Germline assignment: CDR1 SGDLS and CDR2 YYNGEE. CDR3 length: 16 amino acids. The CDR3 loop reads CASSVGGDPRTDTQYF. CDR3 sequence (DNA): TGTGCCAGCAGCGTAGGAGGTGACCCTCGCACAGATACGCAGTATTTT.

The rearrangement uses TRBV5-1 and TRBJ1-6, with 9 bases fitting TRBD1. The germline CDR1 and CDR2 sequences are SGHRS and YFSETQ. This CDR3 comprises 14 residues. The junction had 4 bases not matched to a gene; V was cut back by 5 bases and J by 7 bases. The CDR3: CASSSQGANSPLHF. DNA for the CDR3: TGCGCCAGCAGTTCACAGGGGGCAAATTCACCCCTCCACTTT.